The count of the clone carrying this T cell receptor (beta chain) is one. This specimen belongs to a study of T cell responses to AZD1222 COVID-19 vaccine. Clones were sequenced by immunoSEQ multiplex PCR, and TCRdb holds only the in-frame ones, with some missing. The sample contains 100,000 or so clones, about 85% of which appear only once. There are 14 residues in the CDR3. V shed 4 bases and J 13 bases; nucleotides not matched to a gene: 11. Germline lookup yields CDR1 SGDLS and CDR2 YYNGEE. The chain joins TRBV9 to TRBJ1-6, with TRBD1 matching over 7 bases. Sequencing was performed on peripheral blood, taken on day 0 of AZD1222 vaccination. The receptor was derived from an adult in good health. DNA of the CDR3: TGTGCCAGCAGCAGGGGACAGACCGGGTGGCCCCTCCACTTT. This sequence encodes CASSRGQTGWPLHF.